One and the same sample provided the 21 T cell receptor beta chains below, sequenced in a study of long-term antiretroviral therapy in people with HIV. The assay, immunoSEQ v3.0, was run at survey level. Clones were sequenced by immunoSEQ multiplex PCR, and TCRdb holds only the in-frame ones, with some missing. The sample includes 20,000 to 30,000 clones, around 79% of them seen just once. The sample here was unsorted PBMCs, taken 1.1 years before starting antiretroviral therapy. The receptors stem from a woman between 25 and 40 years old with HIV.

The count of this clone is one. The rearrangement joins TRBV30 to TRBJ1-6, with unresolved D. The germline CDR1 and CDR2 sequences are GTSNPN and SVGIG (reference sequence). This CDR3 has 13 amino acids. The ends were cut back, 4 bases at V and 3 bases at J, with 7 bases in the middle. CDR3 sequence (DNA): TGTGCCTGGATCAAAGGCTATAATTCACCCCTCCACTTT. Translated, it gives CAWIKGYNSPLHF.

The V and J genes are TRBV4-1 and TRBJ1-5; a possible D gene is TRBD1 (6 bases). Germline V gives CDR1 MGHRA, CDR2 YSYEKL. The CDR3 contains 15 residues. V lost 2 bases, J lost 7 bases, and 15 bases lay in between. The CDR3 spells CASSQLQGRGQPQHF. CDR3 DNA: TGCGCCAGCAGCCAACTACAGGGACGTGGACAGCCCCAGCATTTT.

This rearrangement joins TRBV9 to TRBJ1-3; D unresolved. This CDR3 comprises 18 residues. Germline values: CDR1 SGDLS, CDR2 YYNGEE. Trimming took 0 bases from V and 2 from J, leaving 18 bases between them. CDR3 sequence reads: CASSVVAGRGNAGNTIYF. CDR3 DNA: TGTGCCAGCAGCGTAGTGGCAGGCCGAGGGAATGCTGGAAACACCATATATTTT. Full variable domain (rest looked up from reference TRBV9 and TRBJ1-3): DSGVTQTPKHLITATGQRVTLRCSPRSGDLSVYWYQQSLDQGLQFLIQYYNGEERAKGNILERFSAQQFPDLHSELNLSSLELGDSALYFCASSVVAGRGNAGNTIYFGEGSWLTVV.

This clone appeared a single time. This chain uses TRBV30 with TRBJ2-3, with D perhaps matching TRBD1 or TRBD2 (5 bases each). Trimming shortened V by 4 bases and J by 14 bases, and 22 bases separated the two germline ends. Germline CDR1 GTSNPN, CDR2 SVGIG (reference sequence). The CDR3 runs 13 residues. The CDR3 region has the DNA TGTGCCTGGAACCCCGGGACCCCCGGGTCGATGTATTTT. Its protein is CAWNPGTPGSMYF.

This clone showed up just a few times. The V and J genes are TRBV27 and TRBJ2-7, with 10 bases fitting TRBD2. From germline, CDR1 is MNHEY and CDR2 SMNVEV (reference sequence). CDR3 length: 17 amino acids. V lost 11 bases, J lost 4 bases, and 20 bases stayed unmatched. The CDR3 nucleotides read TGTGCCCGCGTGGGGAGGCTCCGAAGCGGGGGGGCTTACGAGCAGTACGTC. Its protein product is CARVGRLRSGGAYEQYV.

The V gene is TRBV7-6, the J gene TRBJ1-2; D gene unclear. This CDR3 is built from 13 residues. V shed 5 bases and J shed 2 bases, with 9 bases lying between them. CDR1 SGHVS and CDR2 FNYEAQ come from the germline V gene. CDR3 sequence: CASSPWENYGYTF. CDR3 bases: TGTGCCAGCAGCCCCTGGGAGAACTATGGCTACACCTTC.

The chain joins TRBV5-1 to TRBJ1-1, with no clear D. The CDR3 is 14 residues long. Trimming removed 4 bases from V and 1 base from J, with 11 bases in between. Germline V CDR1 and CDR2: SGHRS, YFSETQ. For the CDR3, the DNA is TGCGCCAGCAGCCGGGAACTACCGAACACTGAAGCTTTCTTT. Amino acids: CASSRELPNTEAFF.

The rearrangement links TRBV30 to TRBJ2-1, with D tentatively TRBD2 (6 bases). The CDR3 totals 13 residues. The V and J ends lost 3 bases and 7 bases respectively, with 13 bases between them. In germline, CDR1 is GTSNPN, CDR2 SVGIG (reference sequence). CDR3 in DNA: TGTGCCTGGAGGGGGGAACGGGGGAATGAGCAGTTCTTC. Protein: CAWRGERGNEQFF. The full variable domain, completed using reference TRBV30 and TRBJ2-1, is SQTIHQWPATLVQPVGSPLSLECTVEGTSNPNLYWYRQAAGRGLQLLFYSVGIGQISSEVPQNLSASRPQDRQFILSSKKLLLSDSGFYLCAWRGERGNEQFFGPGTRLTVL.

The chain has TRBV2 and TRBJ2-1, with D perhaps being TRBD1 or TRBD2 (6 bases each). This CDR3 contains 16 residues. Germline loops: CDR1 SNHLY, CDR2 FYNNEI. Trimming stripped 1 base from V and 7 bases from J, with 17 bases between. The CDR3 spells CASSEVWGATGNEQFF. In nucleotides, the CDR3 is TGTGCCAGCAGTGAAGTGTGGGGGGCGACGGGAAATGAGCAGTTCTTC.

V is TRBV5-1 and J is TRBJ2-7; TRBD1 matches 11 bases. The CDR3 spans 15 residues. Germline V lookup: CDR1 SGHRS, CDR2 YFSETQ. J was trimmed by 12 bases and V by 3 bases; bases with no gene match: 14. In nucleotides, the CDR3 is TGCGCCAGCAGCTCCAGCAGGGGACAGGGGGGCGTCGGGTACTTC. It codes for CASSSSRGQGGVGYF.

The V call is TRBV2, the J call TRBJ1-1; no reliable D call. Trimming took 10 bases from V and 0 from J, leaving 12 bases between them. CDR1 is SNHLY, CDR2 FYNNEI, per germline. The CDR3 has 13 amino acids. CDR3: CATLGILNTEAFF. DNA for the CDR3: TGTGCCACCTTGGGGATACTGAACACTGAAGCTTTCTTT.

CDR3 sequence (DNA): TGTGCCAGCACCTTATTAGGTCTCGGACAGGGAGGTTCAGATACGCAGTATTTT. Translation: CASTLLGLGQGGSDTQYF. The chain combines TRBV27 with TRBJ2-3, with 8 bases aligning to TRBD1. The germline V gene has CDR1 MNHEY and CDR2 SMNVEV (reference sequence). With V trimmed by 7 bases and J by 4 bases, 19 bases remained unmatched. The CDR3 runs to 18 residues.

J is TRBJ2-3 and V is TRBV11-2, with D possibly TRBD2 on 7 matching bases. Germline CDR1 and CDR2: SGHAT and FQNNGV. V was cut by 5 bases and J by 0 bases, with 15 bases left in between. The CDR3 has 16 residues. The CDR3 loop is CASSLGRGLSTDTQYF. CDR3 nucleotides: TGTGCCAGCAGCCTCGGGCGGGGGCTCAGCACAGATACGCAGTATTTT. Full variable domain (missing parts from reference TRBV11-2 and TRBJ2-3): EAGVAQSPRYKIIEKRQSVAFWCNPISGHATLYWYQQILGQGPKLLIQFQNNGVVDDSQLPKDRFSAERLKGVDSTLKIQPAKLEDSAVYLCASSLGRGLSTDTQYFGPGTRLTVL.

The chain is built from TRBV7-6 and TRBJ2-7, with TRBD1 as a possible D gene (6 bases). Germline CDR1 SGHVS, CDR2 FNYEAQ. This CDR3 contains 14 residues. Trimming removed 5 bases at V and 3 bases at J, with 14 bases between. The CDR3 nucleotides are TGTGCCAGCAGCGGCCGGACAGATAGCTACGAGCAGTACTTC. Protein: CASSGRTDSYEQYF.

The J gene is TRBJ1-2, the V gene TRBV10-2, with TRBD1 matching 7 bases. Germline lookup yields CDR1 WSHSY and CDR2 SAAADI. This CDR3 comprises 17 residues. V lost 7 bases to trimming and J lost 0 bases; unmatched junction nucleotides: 14. This CDR3 reads CASNPDLRDRSNYGYTF. Here the CDR3 DNA reads TGCGCCAGCAACCCCGACCTCCGGGACAGATCTAACTATGGCTACACCTTC.

The chain couples TRBV5-1 to TRBJ2-3; no clear D. The CDR3 is 17 amino acids. Looked up from germline, CDR1 is SGHRS and CDR2 is YFSETQ. V was cut by 4 bases and J by 6 bases, with 24 bases left in between. CDR3 in amino acids: CASSPFWLSVPGDTQYF. DNA for the CDR3: TGCGCCAGCAGCCCGTTTTGGCTCTCCGTCCCCGGTGATACGCAGTATTTT.

J is TRBJ2-1 and V is TRBV7-8; the D gene is possibly TRBD1 (6 bases). Germline V gene lookup returns CDR1 SGHVS and CDR2 FQNEAQ. This CDR3 contains 12 residues. Trimming took off 5 bases at V and 9 bases at J, with 11 bases between the two ends. The CDR3 DNA is TGTGCCAGCAGCCTAACAGGGACTGAGCAGTTCTTC. Translation gives CASSLTGTEQFF.

The chain is built from TRBV6-5 and TRBJ1-2; no definite D call. Trimming pared 2 bases from V and 6 bases from J, leaving 10 bases between. The CDR3 covers 13 residues. CDR1 and CDR2 from the germline V gene are MNHEY and SVGAGI. The CDR3, as DNA: TGTGCCAGCAGTTACCTCTTGGGAAATGGCTACACCTTC. Translated, it gives CASSYLLGNGYTF.

The chain links TRBV11-2 to TRBJ2-4; tentatively, D is TRBD1 or TRBD2 (5 bases each). Germline V gives CDR1 SGHAT, CDR2 FQNNGV. This CDR3 comprises 14 residues. V dropped 5 bases and J dropped 9 bases, with 17 bases sitting between them. The DNA of the CDR3 is TGTGCCAGCAGCCCAAAGGCGTGGGGGAGCATTCAGTACTTC. Translating gives CASSPKAWGSIQYF.

The chain couples TRBV5-1 to TRBJ2-7; D possibly matches TRBD1 or TRBD2 (6 bases each). The CDR3 totals 14 residues. With 0 bases removed from V and 5 bases from J, the gap between germline ends came to 12 bases. Germline loops: CDR1 SGHRS, CDR2 YFSETQ. In DNA form, the CDR3 reads TGCGCCAGCAGCTTGGGTTCGGGGGCGGACGAGCAGTACTTC. Its translation is CASSLGSGADEQYF.

The rearrangement joins TRBV6-5 to TRBJ2-1; D gene unclear. V gave up 2 bases and J gave up 2 bases, with 7 bases separating them. The V gene's germline CDR1 is MNHEY and CDR2 SVGAGI. The CDR3 has 14 residues. The CDR3 DNA is TGTGCCAGCAGTTACCAGGCACCCTACAATGAGCAGTTCTTC. This gives the protein CASSYQAPYNEQFF.